This T cell receptor beta chain was sequenced in a study of immune evolution from preneoplasia to lung adenocarcinoma. Turning to this clone: The antigen remains unidentified.

The length of the CDR3 is 15 residues. Germline assignment: CDR1 LNHNV and CDR2 YYDKDF (reference sequence). V shed 0 bases and J shed 9 bases, with 17 bases lying between them. Generated by immunoSEQ multiplex PCR, the TCRdb table keeps only in-frame clones and is missing some. The table includes around 10,000 clones, over 60% detected once. Resections took place in Japan or China from about 2013 to 2017. Two lung cancer pathologists independently confirmed each histologic diagnosis. General study points: Later-stage lesions seemingly showed higher T cell density and diversity than normal lung. Top clone frequencies peaked in normal lung, apparently declining through invasive adenocarcinoma.

This clonotype was obtained from a person aged 55-75 years with lung adenocarcinoma. Some clones in this sample may be carry-over from other donors' samples. Sequenced: FFPE normal lung tissue adjacent to the tumor. The chain links TRBV15 to TRBJ2-5; maybe TRBD1 (6 bases). The CDR3 sequence is CATSREGQSSEAQYF. For the CDR3, the DNA is TGTGCCACCAGCAGAGAAGGACAGTCGTCGGAGGCCCAGTACTTC.